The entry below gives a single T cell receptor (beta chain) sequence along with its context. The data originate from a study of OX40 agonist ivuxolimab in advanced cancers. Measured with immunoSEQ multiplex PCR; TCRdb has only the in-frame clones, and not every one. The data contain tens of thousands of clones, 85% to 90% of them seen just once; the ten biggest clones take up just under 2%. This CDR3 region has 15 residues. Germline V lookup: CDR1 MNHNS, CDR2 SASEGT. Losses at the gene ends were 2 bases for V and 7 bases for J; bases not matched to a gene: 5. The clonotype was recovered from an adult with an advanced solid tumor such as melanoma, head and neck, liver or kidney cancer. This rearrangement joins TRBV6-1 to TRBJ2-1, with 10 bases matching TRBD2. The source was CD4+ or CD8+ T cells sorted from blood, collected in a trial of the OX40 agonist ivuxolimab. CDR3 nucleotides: TGTGCCAGCAGTGAAACACTAGCGGGGTGGAATGAGCAGTTCTTC. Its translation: CASSETLAGWNEQFF.